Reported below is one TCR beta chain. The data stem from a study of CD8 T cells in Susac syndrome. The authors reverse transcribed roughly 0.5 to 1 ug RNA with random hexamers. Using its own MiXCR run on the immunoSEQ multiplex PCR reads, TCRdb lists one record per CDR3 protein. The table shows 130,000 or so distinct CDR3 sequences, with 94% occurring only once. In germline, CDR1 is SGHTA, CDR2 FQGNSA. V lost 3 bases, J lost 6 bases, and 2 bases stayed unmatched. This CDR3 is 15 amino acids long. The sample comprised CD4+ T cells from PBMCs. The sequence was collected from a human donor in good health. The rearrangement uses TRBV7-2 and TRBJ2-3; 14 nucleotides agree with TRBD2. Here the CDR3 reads CASSLTSGRADTQYF. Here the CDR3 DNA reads TGTGCCAGCAGCTTGACTAGCGGGAGGGCCGATACGCAGTATTTT.